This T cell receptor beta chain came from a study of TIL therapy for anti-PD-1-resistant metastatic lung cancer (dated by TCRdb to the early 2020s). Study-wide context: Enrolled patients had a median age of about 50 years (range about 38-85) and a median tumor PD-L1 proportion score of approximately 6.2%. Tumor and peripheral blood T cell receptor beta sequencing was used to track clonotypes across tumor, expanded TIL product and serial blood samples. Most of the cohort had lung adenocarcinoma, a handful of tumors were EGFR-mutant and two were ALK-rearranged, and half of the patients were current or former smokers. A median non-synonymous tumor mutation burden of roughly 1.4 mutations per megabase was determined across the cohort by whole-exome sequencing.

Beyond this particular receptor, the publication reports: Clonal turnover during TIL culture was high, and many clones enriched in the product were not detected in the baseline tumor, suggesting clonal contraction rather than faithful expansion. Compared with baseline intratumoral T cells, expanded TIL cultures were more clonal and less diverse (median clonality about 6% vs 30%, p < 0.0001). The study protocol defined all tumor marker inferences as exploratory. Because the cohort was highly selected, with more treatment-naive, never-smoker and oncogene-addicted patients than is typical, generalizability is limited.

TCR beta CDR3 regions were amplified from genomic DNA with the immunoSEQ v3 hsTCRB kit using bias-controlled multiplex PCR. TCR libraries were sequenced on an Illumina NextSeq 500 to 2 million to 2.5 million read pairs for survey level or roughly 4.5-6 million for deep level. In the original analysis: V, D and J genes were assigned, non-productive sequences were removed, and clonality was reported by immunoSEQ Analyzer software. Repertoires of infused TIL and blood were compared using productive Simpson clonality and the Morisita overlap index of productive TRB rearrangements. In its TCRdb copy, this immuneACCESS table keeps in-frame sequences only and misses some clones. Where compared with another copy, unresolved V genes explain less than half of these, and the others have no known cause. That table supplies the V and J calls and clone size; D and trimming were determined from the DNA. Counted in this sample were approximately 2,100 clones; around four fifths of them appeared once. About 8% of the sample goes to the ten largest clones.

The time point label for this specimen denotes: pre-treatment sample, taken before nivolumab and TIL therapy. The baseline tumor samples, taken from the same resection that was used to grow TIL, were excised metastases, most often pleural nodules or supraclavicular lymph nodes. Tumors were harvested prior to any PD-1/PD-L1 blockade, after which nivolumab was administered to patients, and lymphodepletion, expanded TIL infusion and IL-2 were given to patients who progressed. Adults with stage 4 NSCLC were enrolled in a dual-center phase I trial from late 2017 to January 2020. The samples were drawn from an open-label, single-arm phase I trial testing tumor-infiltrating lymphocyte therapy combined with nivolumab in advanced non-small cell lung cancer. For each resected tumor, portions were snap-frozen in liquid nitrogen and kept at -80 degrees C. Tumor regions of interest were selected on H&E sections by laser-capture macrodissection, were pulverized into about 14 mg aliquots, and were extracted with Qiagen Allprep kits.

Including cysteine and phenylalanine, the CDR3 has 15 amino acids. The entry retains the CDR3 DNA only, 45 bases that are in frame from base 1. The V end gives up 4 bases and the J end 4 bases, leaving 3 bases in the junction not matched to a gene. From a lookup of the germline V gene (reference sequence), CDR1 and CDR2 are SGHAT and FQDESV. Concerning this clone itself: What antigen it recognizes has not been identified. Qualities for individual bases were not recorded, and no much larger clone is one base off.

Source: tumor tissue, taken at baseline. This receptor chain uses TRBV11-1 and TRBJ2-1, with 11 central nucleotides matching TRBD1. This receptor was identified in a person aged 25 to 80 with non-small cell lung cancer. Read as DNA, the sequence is TGTGCCAGCAGCTCGGGGGACAGGGGGTACAATGAGCAGTTCTTC. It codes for CASSSGDRGYNEQFF.